The clone carrying this T cell receptor (beta chain) occurred a few times. Its specificity is not known. The PCR used 60 Vbeta and 13 Jbeta primers. TCRdb's copy holds only in-frame clones and misses some; the assay was immunoSEQ multiplex PCR. The sample records roughly 120,000 clones, more than 65% being singletons. The data are from a study of cytomegalovirus exposure and HLA in healthy donors. This CDR3 is 13 amino acids long. The V and J ends lost 0 bases and 5 bases respectively, with 7 bases between them. Germline values: CDR1 ENHRY, CDR2 SYGVKD. Findings and caveats of the study: A later analysis showed that HLA-associated TCR beta chains had undergone more clonal expansion than equally common others. Sequencing likely caused a cluster of highly shared sequence variants. Several of the most significant clusters appeared linked to common viral pathogens, based on a later analysis.

The sequencing input was PBMCs. The sequence was collected from a man aged 25-45 years in good health and CMV-seropositive. The V call is TRBV10-3, the J call TRBJ1-1, with a weak D call TRBD1 (6 bases). The CDR3 DNA reads as TGTGCCATCAGTGAGTCGGGGGCAACTGAAGCTTTCTTT. Its translation: CAISESGATEAFF.